The 20 T cell receptor delta chains reported below all come from one sample, sequenced in a study of fetal and pediatric gammadelta thymocytes. TCRdb used CATT to re-call clones from the reads. The sample records under 2,500 delta-chain clones, roughly a quarter being singletons. Material for sequencing was non-Vgamma9Vdelta2 gamma-delta T cells from the thymus. Subset here: CD3+gammadeltaTCR+ thymocytes not co-expressing Vgamma9 and Vdelta2. The receptors were sampled from a child who underwent cardiac surgery and was recorded as healthy.

The chain recombines TRDV1 with TRDJ1, with 8 bases aligning to TRDD3. V was pared by 4 bases and J by 7 bases, with 23 bases of the junction left unmatched. Germline CDR1 is TSWWSYY and CDR2 is QGS. There are 19 residues in the CDR3. CDR3 amino acids: CALGGISAFQNKLGVKLIF. The DNA of the CDR3 is TGTGCTCTTGGGGGAATATCGGCCTTCCAAAATAAACTGGGGGTTAAACTCATCTTT.

This clone has just a few counts. One end of the junction is discordant with germline, which a read error may explain. In the same sample, other DNA sequences code for this CDR3. The chain carries TRDV1 and TRDJ1; 8 positions agree with TRDD3. The CDR3 covers 19 residues. Germline values: CDR1 TSWWSYY, CDR2 QGS. The CDR3 protein is CALGELCKDWGEATDKLIF. CDR3 in DNA: TGCGCTCTTGGGGAACTGTGTAAGGACTGGGGGGAGGCGACCGATAAACTCATCTTT.

This clone rates as large. Other DNA sequences within the sample encode an identical CDR3. The rearrangement links TRDV1 to TRDJ1; D might be TRDD2 (6 bases). Trimming removed 3 bases from V and 4 bases from J, with 18 bases in between. CDR1 is TSWWSYY, CDR2 QGS, per germline. The CDR3 totals 16 residues. CDR3 bases: TGTGCTCTTGGGGAGAAAACTCCTACGTCTATCGATAAACTCATCTTT. Its translation: CALGEKTPTSIDKLIF.

By sample share, this clone is large. The J gene is TRDJ1, the V gene TRDV1, with D unresolved. From germline, CDR1 is TSWWSYY and CDR2 QGS. The V gene lost 2 bases and the J gene lost 1 base, with 20 bases spanning the gap. The CDR3 totals 18 residues. CDR3 in DNA: TGTGCTCTTGGGGAAAGGGTGCGGTCTCCCCCTTGCACCGATAAACTCATCTTT. Its protein product is CALGERVRSPPCTDKLIF.

Notes on this clone: A much larger clone differs from this one at a single base, so this may be a read error. V and J are TRDV1 and TRDJ1, with D possibly being TRDD3 (6 bases). Germline loops: CDR1 TSWWSYY, CDR2 QGS. V was trimmed by 0 bases and J by 1 base, leaving 21 bases between them. This CDR3 spans 19 amino acids. The CDR3 is CALGELNPDRYVSTDKLIF. The CDR3 nucleotides are TGTGCTCTTGGGGAACTGAACCCTGATCGATACGTTAGCACCGATAAACTCATCTTT.

Worth noting for this clone: It may be a read error: a sequence one base away is much more abundant. This sequence joins TRDV1 and TRDJ1; 9 bases match TRDD2. Per the germline V gene, CDR1 is TSWWSYY and CDR2 is QGS. This CDR3 has 20 residues. The CDR3 DNA sequence: TGTGCTCTTGAGGGACCTTCCTACGGGGTGGGGGCCCCGTACACCGATAACCTCATCTTT. Amino acid sequence: CALEGPSYGVGAPYTDNLIF.

By proportion, this clone is large. V usage is TRAV38-2/DV8 and J usage is TRDJ1, with 12 bases identical to TRDD3. Trimming cost V 0 bases and J 4 bases; bases outside gene matches: 13. Germline values: CDR1 TSESDYY, CDR2 QEAYKQQN. The CDR3 contains 19 residues. The CDR3 DNA is TGTGCTTATAGGAGCGCGCGAACCTACTGGGGGATACTTAGCGATAAACTCATCTTT. Protein sequence: CAYRSARTYWGILSDKLIF.

The rearrangement links TRDV1 to TRDJ1; 10 positions agree with TRDD3. Germline V gene data show CDR1 as TSWWSYY and CDR2 as QGS. This CDR3 has 22 amino acids. J gave up 1 base and V 5 bases, and 25 bases lay outside the gene matches. For the CDR3, the DNA is TGTGCTCTTGGGCCTCAGGAGGGTCTACGAGTGGATGGGGGATACTGCACCGATAAACTCATCTTT. This sequence encodes CALGPQEGLRVDGGYCTDKLIF.

By sample fraction, this clone is large. This specimen includes other DNA sequences encoding the same CDR3. The chain has TRDV3 and TRDJ1, with 13 bases matching TRDD3. Trimming removed 3 bases from V and 8 bases from J; junction bases left unmatched: 18. Germline lookup yields CDR1 TVYSNPD and CDR2 GDNSRS (reference sequence). The CDR3 contains 17 residues. The CDR3 sequence: CALRPSLRTGGYVKLIF. CDR3 DNA sequence: TGTGCCTTGCGGCCTTCCTTGCGTACTGGGGGATACGTCAAACTCATCTTT.

The chain is built from TRDV1 and TRDJ1, with D perhaps TRDD2 or TRDD3 (6 bases each). The CDR3 contains 19 residues. V lost 0 bases and J 0 bases, leaving 20 bases between the germline ends. CDR1 TSWWSYY and CDR2 QGS come from the germline V gene. In nucleotides, the CDR3 is TGTGCTCTTGGGGAACTCCCTCCTACGGGGATTTCGTACACCGATAAACTCATCTTT. Protein: CALGELPPTGISYTDKLIF.

Judged by abundance, this clone is medium-sized. The chain employs TRDV1 and TRDJ2; 8 bases fit TRDD3. CDR3 size: 21 residues. V lost 2 bases, J lost 2 bases, and 19 bases stayed unmatched. Per the germline V gene, CDR1 is TSWWSYY and CDR2 is QGS. The CDR3 DNA reads as TGTGCTCTTGGGGAAATGGTCCTACGTCGACCCTACTGGGGGTTGACAGCACAACTCTTCTTT. It codes for CALGEMVLRRPYWGLTAQLFF.

This clone is medium-sized. This rearrangement joins TRDV1 to TRDJ1, with 9 bases identical to TRDD3. CDR1 is TSWWSYY, CDR2 QGS, per germline. With V trimmed by 0 bases and J by 0 bases, 17 bases remained unmatched. CDR3 length equals 21 residues. CDR3 sequence: CALGELPHKLWGIPYTDKLIF. CDR3 sequence (DNA): TGTGCTCTTGGGGAACTTCCCCACAAGCTCTGGGGGATTCCGTACACCGATAAACTCATCTTT.

This clone is large within its sample. This same CDR3 is encoded by further DNA sequences in the sample. This chain joins TRDV1 and TRDJ2; maybe TRDD2 (7 bases). CDR3 length: 21 amino acids. Germline V gene sequence: CDR1 TSWWSYY, CDR2 QGS. Trimming removed 1 base from V and 2 bases from J, with 26 bases in between. The CDR3 nucleotides read TGTGCTCTTGGGGAACCCATTTCCTACGTCTCGGGGGGACCCTTGACAGCACAACTCTTCTTT. Translating it yields CALGEPISYVSGGPLTAQLFF.

A remark on this clone: A much bigger clone sits one base away, suggesting this may be a read error. Other DNA sequences of this sample code for an identical CDR3. V and J are TRDV1 and TRDJ1; tentatively, D is TRDD2 (7 bases). This CDR3 contains 21 residues. The ends were cut back, 4 bases at V and 3 bases at J, with 33 bases in the middle. Germline V gives CDR1 TSWWSYY, CDR2 QGS. CDR3 sequence: CALGVSLAFLRREDTADKLIF. The CDR3 DNA reads TGTGCTCTTGGGGTCTCCCTGGCCTTCCTGCGGAGAGAGGATACAGCCGATAAACTCATCTTT.

In its sample, this clone is medium-sized. The rearrangement joins TRAV38-2/DV8 to TRDJ1; 12 nucleotides agree with TRDD3. Germline CDR1 and CDR2: TSESDYY and QEAYKQQN. The CDR3 is 17 residues long. The ends lost 1 base at V and 3 bases at J; junction bases unmatched: 7. In DNA form, the CDR3 reads TGTGCTTATAGGAGCTGGCTGGGGGATACGGTTCCCGATAAACTCATCTTT. This translates into CAYRSWLGDTVPDKLIF.

For this clone: A much more abundant neighbour one base away suggests this may be a read error. The V call is TRDV1, the J call TRDJ1; tentative D call: TRDD3 (5 bases). The CDR3 length is 18 residues. CDR1 and CDR2 from the germline V gene are TSWWSYY and QGS. The CDR3 nucleotides read TGTGCTTTTGGGGTCCATCGGGATTTAGTCGTCTACACCGATAAACTCATCTTT. It specifies CAFGVHRDLVVYTDKLIF.

A note on this clone: A junction boundary mismatches the germline segment, possibly from a read error. The sample contains more than one DNA sequence encoding this CDR3. This chain uses TRDV1 with TRDJ1, with D perhaps TRDD3 (6 bases). The germline V gene encodes CDR1 TSWWSYY and CDR2 QGS. The CDR3 has 17 residues. Here the CDR3 reads CALGDLGTLFGTDKLIF. CDR3 DNA sequence: TGTGCTCTCGGGGACCTGGGGACCCTTTTCGGGACCGATAAACTCATCTTT.

The V call is TRDV1, the J call TRDJ2; the D gene is possibly TRDD3 (5 bases). The germline CDR1 and CDR2 sequences are TSWWSYY and QGS. V lost 5 bases and J 2 bases, leaving 33 bases between the germline ends. CDR3 length: 22 residues. CDR3 amino acids: CALGPAKARAGTQEPLTAQLFF. The CDR3 DNA is TGTGCTCTTGGGCCCGCGAAGGCGCGTGCGGGGACCCAAGAGCCCTTGACAGCACAACTCTTCTTT.

The rearrangement joins TRDV1 to TRDJ1; 8 positions agree with TRDD2. The CDR3 totals 18 residues. The ends lost 3 bases at V and 11 bases at J; junction bases unmatched: 23. Germline V gene lookup returns CDR1 TSWWSYY and CDR2 QGS. CDR3 sequence: CALGDPGLPRWPHSSLIF. The CDR3 region has the DNA TGTGCTCTTGGGGACCCTGGCCTTCCTAGATGGCCCCACTCCAGTCTCATCTTT.

This clone showed up just a few times. The chain recombines TRDV1 with TRDJ1; maybe TRDD3 (5 bases). V dropped 1 base and J dropped 3 bases, with 21 bases sitting between them. Germline CDR1 TSWWSYY, CDR2 QGS. CDR3 size: 18 residues. The CDR3 here is CALGEPLNQDTGSDKLIF. CDR3 DNA: TGTGCTCTTGGGGAACCTTTGAATCAAGATACTGGATCCGATAAACTCATCTTT.